Shown below are 14 T cell receptor beta chains from a single sample sequenced in a study of brain T cells in children with intractable seizures. The method was immunoSEQ multiplex PCR; TCRdb's version includes in-frame clones alone and lacks a portion of them. The sample has 50,000 to 80,000 clones, approximately 94% seen once; the top ten hold roughly 0.38%. The sequenced sample was peripheral blood, obtained at surgery. The receptors were gathered from a boy less than two years old with focal cortical dysplasia and intractable seizures.

The rearrangement links TRBV19 to TRBJ2-7; D ambiguous. The CDR3 has 13 amino acids. V was pared by 6 bases and J by 2 bases, with 11 bases between. The germline gives CDR1 LNHDA, CDR2 SQIVND (reference sequence). The DNA of the CDR3 is TGTGCCAGTAGCAAATGGGCAACCTACGAGCAGTACTTC. Amino acids: CASSKWATYEQYF.

This clone occurred once. This chain uses TRBV5-6 with TRBJ1-2; maybe TRBD1 (6 bases). Trimming shortened V by 4 bases and J by 3 bases, and 16 bases separated the two germline ends. CDR3 length: 15 residues. Germline V gene sequence: CDR1 SGHDT, CDR2 YYEEEE. The CDR3 loop is CASSPTVRGDYGYTF. DNA of the CDR3: TGTGCCAGCAGCCCCACCGTGAGGGGGGACTATGGCTACACCTTC.

The chain carries TRBV19 and TRBJ2-5; D is unresolved. The CDR3 is made up of 11 amino acids. The ends were cut back, 5 bases at V and 5 bases at J, with 6 bases in the middle. Germline V gene data show CDR1 as LNHDA and CDR2 as SQIVND (reference sequence). CDR3 DNA sequence: TGTGCCAGTAGTTCTTGGGAGACCCAGTACTTC. Residues: CASSSWETQYF.

The rearrangement uses TRBV10-3 and TRBJ2-1; D unclear. This CDR3 region has 12 residues. V gave up 10 bases and J gave up 7 bases, with 14 bases separating them. Germline loops: CDR1 ENHRY, CDR2 SYGVKD. DNA of the CDR3: TGTGCCACCCAATTTGATGGAAATGAGCAGTTCTTC. It yields the protein CATQFDGNEQFF.

The chain is built from TRBV6-4 and TRBJ2-3; D uncertain. Germline CDR1 reads MRHNA; CDR2 reads SNTAGT. The CDR3 has 13 amino acids. Trimming removed 0 bases at V and 5 bases at J, with 6 bases between. The CDR3 region is CASSDSRRDTQYF. The CDR3 coding sequence is TGTGCCAGCAGTGACTCCAGGAGAGATACGCAGTATTTT.

CDR3 protein: CASKDVLRQFF. The CDR3 nucleotides read TGTGCCAGCAAAGATGTACTCAGGCAGTTCTTC. The chain couples TRBV6-5 to TRBJ2-1, with unresolved D. The V and J ends lost 7 bases and 12 bases respectively, with 13 bases between them. Germline V lookup: CDR1 MNHEY, CDR2 SVGAGI. The length of the CDR3 is 11 residues.

The V and J genes are TRBV7-9 and TRBJ2-7; no firm D call. Trimming removed 1 base from V and 3 bases from J, with 4 bases in between. CDR3 size: 12 residues. The V gene's germline CDR1 is SEHNR and CDR2 FQNEAQ (reference sequence). The CDR3: CASSLENYEQYF. The CDR3, as DNA: TGTGCCAGCAGCTTAGAAAACTACGAGCAGTACTTC.

The V gene is TRBV7-8, the J gene TRBJ2-3, with D hard to call. The CDR3 runs to 12 residues. Germline V gives CDR1 SGHVS, CDR2 FQNEAQ. The ends were cut back, 4 bases at V and 4 bases at J, with 6 bases in the middle. CDR3 amino acids: CASSYKADTQYF. The CDR3 DNA is TGTGCCAGCAGCTATAAGGCAGATACGCAGTATTTT.

The rearrangement uses TRBV9 and TRBJ1-2, with D perhaps TRBD1 (5 bases). Germline V gene data show CDR1 as SGDLS and CDR2 as YYNGEE. There are 14 residues in the CDR3. V shed 2 bases and J shed 3 bases, with 11 bases lying between them. The DNA for the CDR3 is TGTGCCAGCAGCGTCAGGGTACAGGACTATGGCTACACCTTC. It is translated as CASSVRVQDYGYTF.

J is TRBJ2-3 and V is TRBV6-1, with D perhaps TRBD1 (6 bases). The CDR3 sequence is 16 residues long. CDR1 is MNHNS and CDR2 is SASEGT in the germline V gene. Trimming left V 3 bases short and J 4 bases short, with 17 bases between. DNA of the CDR3: TGTGCCAGCAGTGACCCCGGACAGATCCTAGCAGATACGCAGTATTTT. Its translation is CASSDPGQILADTQYF.

The chain links TRBV3-1 (or the pseudogene TRBV3-2) to TRBJ2-4; no reliable D call. CDR1 LGHDT and CDR2 YNNKEL come from the germline V gene (reference sequence). Trimming took off 0 bases at V and 4 bases at J, with 7 bases between the two ends. This CDR3 region has 14 residues. The CDR3 DNA reads TGTGCCAGCAGCCAAGACTCCCGAAAAAACATTCAGTACTTC. It encodes CASSQDSRKNIQYF.

The chain employs TRBV7-2 and TRBJ2-3; 11 bases fit TRBD2. CDR3 length equals 16 residues. Germline V gives CDR1 SGHTA, CDR2 FQGNSA. The ends lost 5 bases at V and 0 bases at J; junction bases unmatched: 4. The CDR3 coding sequence is TGTGCCAGCAGCCCACGACTAGCGGGGAGCACAGATACGCAGTATTTT. Its protein is CASSPRLAGSTDTQYF.

The J gene is TRBJ2-7, the V gene TRBV6-5; a possible D gene is TRBD2 (5 bases). V was shortened by 10 bases and J by 3 bases, with 19 bases between the two germline ends. CDR1 is MNHEY and CDR2 is SVGAGI in the germline V gene. The CDR3 has 14 amino acids. CDR3 sequence reads: CATRLHPGFYEQYF. The CDR3 nucleotides are TGTGCCACCAGGCTACACCCGGGATTCTACGAGCAGTACTTC.

The V and J genes are TRBV9 and TRBJ2-2; the match to TRBD2 covers 14 bases. With 4 bases clipped from V and 4 bases from J, the junction kept 6 bases outside the gene matches. Germline loops: CDR1 SGDLS, CDR2 YYNGEE. The CDR3 runs to 17 residues. The chain's CDR3 is CASSLTSGGGGTGELFF. The CDR3 DNA is TGTGCCAGCAGCTTGACTAGCGGGGGGGGTGGCACCGGGGAGCTGTTTTTT.